The present TCR beta chain was sequenced within a study of blood T cell repertoires in COVID-19. Study-wide context: Donors in the United States, Italy and Spain gave samples during acute or convalescent COVID-19.

The CDR3 spans 14 residues. Germline lookup yields CDR1 SGHTA and CDR2 FQGNSA. V trimming: 5 bases; J trimming: 11 bases; junction bases outside the gene matches: 12. Assay: immunoSEQ multiplex PCR; the TCRdb copy retains only in-frame clones and omits some. Counted here are 50,000 or so clones, roughly 84% occurring once; the ten biggest clones make up 50% to 75%. The sequenced material came from peripheral blood. This chain joins TRBV7-2 and TRBJ1-5, with TRBD1 matching over 7 bases. The receptor was derived from a man aged 65 to 85 with acute or convalescent COVID-19. The CDR3 region has the DNA TGTGCCAGCAGCCCCGACAGGGATAATGACGCCCAGCATTTT. It codes for CASSPDRDNDAQHF.